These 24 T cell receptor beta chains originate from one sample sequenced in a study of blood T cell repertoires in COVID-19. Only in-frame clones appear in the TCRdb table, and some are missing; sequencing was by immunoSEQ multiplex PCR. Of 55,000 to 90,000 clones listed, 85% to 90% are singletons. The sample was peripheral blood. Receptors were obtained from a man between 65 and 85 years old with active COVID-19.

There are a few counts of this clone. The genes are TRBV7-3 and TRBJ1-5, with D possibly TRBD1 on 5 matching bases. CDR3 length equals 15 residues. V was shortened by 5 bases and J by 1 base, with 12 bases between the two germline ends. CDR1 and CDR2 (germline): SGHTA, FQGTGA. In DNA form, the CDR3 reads TGTGCCAGCAGCCTCGGGGACTCCAGCAATCAGCCCCAGCATTTT. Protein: CASSLGDSSNQPQHF.

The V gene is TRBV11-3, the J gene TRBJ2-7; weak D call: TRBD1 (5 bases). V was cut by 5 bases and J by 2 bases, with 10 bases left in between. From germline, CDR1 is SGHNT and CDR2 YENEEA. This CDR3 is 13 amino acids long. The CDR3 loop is CASSLRATYEQYF. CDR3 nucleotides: TGTGCCAGCAGCCTCAGGGCCACCTACGAGCAGTACTTC.

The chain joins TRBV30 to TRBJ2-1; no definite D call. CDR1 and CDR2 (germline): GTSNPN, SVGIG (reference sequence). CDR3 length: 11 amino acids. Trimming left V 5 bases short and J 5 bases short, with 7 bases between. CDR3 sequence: CAWAQDNEQFF. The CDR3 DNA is TGTGCCTGGGCCCAGGACAATGAGCAGTTCTTC. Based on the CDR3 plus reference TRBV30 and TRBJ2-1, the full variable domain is SQTIHQWPATLVQPVGSPLSLECTVEGTSNPNLYWYRQAAGRGLQLLFYSVGIGQISSEVPQNLSASRPQDRQFILSSKKLLLSDSGFYLCAWAQDNEQFFGPGTRLTVL.

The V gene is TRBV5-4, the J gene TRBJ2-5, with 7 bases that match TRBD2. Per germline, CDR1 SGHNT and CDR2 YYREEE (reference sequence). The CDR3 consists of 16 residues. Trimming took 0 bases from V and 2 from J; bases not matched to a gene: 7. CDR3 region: CASSLGGVGGQETQYF. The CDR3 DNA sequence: TGTGCCAGCAGCTTGGGAGGTGTCGGGGGGCAAGAGACCCAGTACTTC.

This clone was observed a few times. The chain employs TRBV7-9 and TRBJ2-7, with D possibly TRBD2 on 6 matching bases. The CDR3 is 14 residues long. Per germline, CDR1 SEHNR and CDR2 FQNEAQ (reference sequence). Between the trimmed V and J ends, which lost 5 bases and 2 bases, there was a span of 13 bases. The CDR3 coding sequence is TGTGCCAGCAGCCCGCGGGGTGGCCCCTACGAGCAGTACTTC. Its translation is CASSPRGGPYEQYF. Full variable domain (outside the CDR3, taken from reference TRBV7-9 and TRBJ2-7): DTGVSQNPRHKITKRGQNVTFRCDPISEHNRLYWYRQTLGQGPEFLTYFQNEAQLEKSRLLSDRFSAERPKGSFSTLEIQRTEQGDSAMYLCASSPRGGPYEQYFGPGTRLTVT.

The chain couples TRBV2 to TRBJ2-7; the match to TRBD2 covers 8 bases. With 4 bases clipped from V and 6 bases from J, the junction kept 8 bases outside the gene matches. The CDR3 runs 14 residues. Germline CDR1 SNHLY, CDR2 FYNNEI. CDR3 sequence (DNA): TGTGCCAGCAGTGGGGCGGGAGGTATGGCCGAGCAGTACTTC. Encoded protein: CASSGAGGMAEQYF.

CDR3 coding DNA: TGTGCCATCAGTGAGGGGGCCGGGTCAGGAAACACCATATATTTT. It yields the protein CAISEGAGSGNTIYF. V gene TRBV10-3 combines with J gene TRBJ1-3; D may be TRBD1 (5 bases). The CDR3 covers 15 residues. CDR1 ENHRY and CDR2 SYGVKD come from the germline V gene. Trimming pared 2 bases from V and 4 bases from J, leaving 12 bases between.

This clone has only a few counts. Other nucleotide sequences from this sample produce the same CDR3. The CDR3 DNA reads TGCGCCAGCAGCTTGGGGGGCCCGAACACTGAAGCTTTCTTT. This encodes CASSLGGPNTEAFF. The chain uses TRBV5-1 and TRBJ1-1; maybe TRBD1 (5 bases). In germline, CDR1 is SGHRS, CDR2 YFSETQ. V was shortened by 0 bases and J by 1 base, with 7 bases between the two germline ends. This CDR3 region has 14 residues.

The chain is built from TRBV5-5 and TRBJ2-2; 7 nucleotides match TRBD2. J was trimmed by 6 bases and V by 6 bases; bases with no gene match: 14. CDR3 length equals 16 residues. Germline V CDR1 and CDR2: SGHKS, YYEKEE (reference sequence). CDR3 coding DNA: TGTGCCAGCAACTGGGGGGGACCAACGAGCCCCGGGGAGCTGTTTTTT. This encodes CASNWGGPTSPGELFF.

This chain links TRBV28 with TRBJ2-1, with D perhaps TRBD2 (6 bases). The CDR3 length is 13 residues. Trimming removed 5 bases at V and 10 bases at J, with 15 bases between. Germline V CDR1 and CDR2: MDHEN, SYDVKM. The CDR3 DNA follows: TGTGCCAGCAGTCCACCGGGACTGGGAGAGCAGTTCTTC. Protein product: CASSPPGLGEQFF.

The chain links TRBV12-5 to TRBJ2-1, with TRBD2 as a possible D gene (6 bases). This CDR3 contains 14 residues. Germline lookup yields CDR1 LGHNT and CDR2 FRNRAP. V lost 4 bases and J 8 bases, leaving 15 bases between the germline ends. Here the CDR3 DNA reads TGTGCTAGTGGTTCAGAGACTAGGCTCGATGAGCAGTTCTTC. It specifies CASGSETRLDEQFF.

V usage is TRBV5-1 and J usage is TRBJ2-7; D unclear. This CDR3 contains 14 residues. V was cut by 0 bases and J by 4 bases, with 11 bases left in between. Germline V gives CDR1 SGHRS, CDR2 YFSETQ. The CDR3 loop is CASSLAVGTYEQYF. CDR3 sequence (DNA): TGCGCCAGCAGCTTGGCCGTGGGCACTTACGAGCAGTACTTC.

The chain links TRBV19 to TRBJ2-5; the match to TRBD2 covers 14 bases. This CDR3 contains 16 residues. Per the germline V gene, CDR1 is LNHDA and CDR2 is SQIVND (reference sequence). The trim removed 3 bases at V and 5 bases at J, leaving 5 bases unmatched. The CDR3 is CASSIGGTSGSETQYF. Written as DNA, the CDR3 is TGTGCCAGTAGTATCGGAGGGACTAGCGGGAGTGAGACCCAGTACTTC.

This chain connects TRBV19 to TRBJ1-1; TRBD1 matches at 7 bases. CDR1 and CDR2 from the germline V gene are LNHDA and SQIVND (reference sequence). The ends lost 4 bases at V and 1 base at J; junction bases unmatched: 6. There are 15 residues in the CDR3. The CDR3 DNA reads TGTGCCAGTAGTAAGGTGGACAGGAGGAACACTGAAGCTTTCTTT. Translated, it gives CASSKVDRRNTEAFF. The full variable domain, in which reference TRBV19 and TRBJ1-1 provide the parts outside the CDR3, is DGGITQSPKYLFRKEGQNVTLSCEQNLNHDAMYWYRQDPGQGLRLIYYSQIVNDFQKGDIAEGYSVSREKKESFPLTVTSAQKNPTAFYLCASSKVDRRNTEAFFGQGTRLTVV.

The CDR3 region has the DNA TGTGCCAGCAGAAACAGGGGCTTGGAGACCCAGTACTTC. Translating it yields CASRNRGLETQYF. V gene TRBV28 combines with J gene TRBJ2-5; TRBD1 agrees at 7 bases. CDR3 length: 13 residues. Trimming at V came to 6 bases and at J to 5 bases, leaving 6 bases not matched to a gene. Germline assignment: CDR1 MDHEN and CDR2 SYDVKM.

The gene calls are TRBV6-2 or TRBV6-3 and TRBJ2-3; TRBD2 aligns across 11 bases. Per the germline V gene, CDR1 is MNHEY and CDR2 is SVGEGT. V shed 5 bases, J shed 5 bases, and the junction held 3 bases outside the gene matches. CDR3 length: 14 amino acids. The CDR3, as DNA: TGTGCCAGCAGTCAAGGGACTAGCGGAGATACGCAGTATTTT. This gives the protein CASSQGTSGDTQYF.

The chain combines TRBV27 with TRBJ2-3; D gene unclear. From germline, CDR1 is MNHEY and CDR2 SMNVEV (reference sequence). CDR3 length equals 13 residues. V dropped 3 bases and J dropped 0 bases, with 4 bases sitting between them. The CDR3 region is CASSLSSTDTQYF. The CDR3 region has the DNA TGTGCCAGCAGTTTGAGTAGCACAGATACGCAGTATTTT.

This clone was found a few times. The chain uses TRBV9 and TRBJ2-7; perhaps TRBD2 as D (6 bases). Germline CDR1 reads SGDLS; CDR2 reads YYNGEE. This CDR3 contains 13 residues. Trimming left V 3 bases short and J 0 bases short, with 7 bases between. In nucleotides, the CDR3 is TGTGCCAGCAGCGGGGGGGACTCCTACGAGCAGTACTTC. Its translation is CASSGGDSYEQYF.

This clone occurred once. This chain's CDR3 is CAGRTGGDHGGAFF. The CDR3 DNA sequence: TGTGCCGGAAGGACAGGGGGCGATCATGGGGGCGCTTTCTTT. The chain links TRBV6-6 to TRBJ1-1; 11 bases match TRBD1. The CDR3 loop spans 14 amino acids. With V trimmed by 11 bases and J by 11 bases, 16 bases remained unmatched. CDR1 and CDR2 from the germline V gene are MNHNY and SVGAGI (reference sequence).

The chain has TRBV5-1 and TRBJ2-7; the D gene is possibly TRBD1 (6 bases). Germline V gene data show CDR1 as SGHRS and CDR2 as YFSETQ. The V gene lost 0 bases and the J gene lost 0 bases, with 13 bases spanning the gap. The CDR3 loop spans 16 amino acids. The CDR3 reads CASSLDDRRISYEQYF. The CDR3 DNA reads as TGCGCCAGCAGCTTGGATGACAGGAGAATCTCCTACGAGCAGTACTTC. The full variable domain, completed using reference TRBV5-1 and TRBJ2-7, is KAGVTQTPRYLIKTRGQQVTLSCSPISGHRSVSWYQQTPGQGLQFLFEYFSETQRNKGNFPGRFSGRQFSNSRSEMNVSTLELGDSALYLCASSLDDRRISYEQYFGPGTRLTVT.

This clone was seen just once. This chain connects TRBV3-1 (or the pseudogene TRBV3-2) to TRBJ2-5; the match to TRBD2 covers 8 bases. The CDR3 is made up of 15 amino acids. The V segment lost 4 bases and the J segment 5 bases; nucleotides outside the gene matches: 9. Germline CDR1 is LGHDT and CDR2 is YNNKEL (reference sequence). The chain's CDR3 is CASSPPGLVGETQYF. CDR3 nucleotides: TGTGCCAGCAGCCCACCGGGACTAGTGGGGGAGACCCAGTACTTC.

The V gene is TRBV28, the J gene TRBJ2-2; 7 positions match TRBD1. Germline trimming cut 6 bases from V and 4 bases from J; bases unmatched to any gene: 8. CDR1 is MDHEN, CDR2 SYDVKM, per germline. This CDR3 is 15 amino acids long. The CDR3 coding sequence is TGTGCCAGCAGCCCGCAGGGGGTAAGCACCGGGGAGCTGTTTTTT. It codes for CASSPQGVSTGELFF.

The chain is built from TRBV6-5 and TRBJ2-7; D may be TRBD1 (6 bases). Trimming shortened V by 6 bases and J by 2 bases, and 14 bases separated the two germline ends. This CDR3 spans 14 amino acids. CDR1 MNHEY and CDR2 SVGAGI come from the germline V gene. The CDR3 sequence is CASSPNRVPYEQYF. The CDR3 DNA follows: TGTGCCAGCAGCCCCAACAGGGTCCCCTACGAGCAGTACTTC.

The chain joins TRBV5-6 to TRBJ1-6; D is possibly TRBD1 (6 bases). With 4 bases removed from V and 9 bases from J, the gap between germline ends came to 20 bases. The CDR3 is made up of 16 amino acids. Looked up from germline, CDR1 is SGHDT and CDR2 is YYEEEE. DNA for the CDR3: TGTGCCAGCAGCCGGCGAGCGGGGGGCGGGGGTTCACCCCTCCACTTT. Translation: CASSRRAGGGGSPLHF.